A selection of T cell receptor beta chains follows, all from one sample in a study of Ad26.COV2.S vaccination and SARS-CoV-2 variants. Some clones are missing from TCRdb's copy, which holds only in-frame ones; the method was immunoSEQ multiplex PCR. Among approximately 400,000 clones listed, 80% to 90% were seen once. Sequencing used peripheral blood, obtained in a trial of Ad26.COV2.S vaccine versus placebo. These receptors all come from a person between 18 and 65 years old who received the Ad26.COV2.S COVID-19 vaccine or a placebo. Both conserved end residues are part of each CDR3.

>TRBV19
CASSIEGMREGPNEQFF
>TRBV6-2/TRBV6-3
CASSYWQYNEQFF
>TRBV4-1
CASSLDRGGEAFF
>TRBV19
CASTPSGGLTNTEAFF
>TRBV27
CASSIPDRVGYEQYF
>TRBV7-2
CASSLAGGRSYNEQFF
>TRBV9
CASSADGTGTEKQYF
>TRBV29-1
CSVEDRMGIGDRSYEQYF
>TRBV7-2
CASRKTGNPGQGDEKLFF
>TRBV12-3/TRBV12-4
CASSLWGGYGYTF
>TRBV19
CASSMDRTYNSPLHF
>TRBV3-1/TRBV3-2
CASSRTTYEQYF
>TRBV13
CASSLQGSYGYTF
>TRBV7-8
CASSYDSDTQYF
>TRBV5-1
CASSSDFLYEQYF
>TRBV3-1/TRBV3-2
CASSHRVATTDTQYF
>TRBV6-2/TRBV6-3
CASSLNPGLASDTQYF
>TRBV4-1
CASSQEFSVSYNEQFF
>TRBV4-1
CASRLTARNEKLFF
>TRBV4-1
CASSQLGSPTTEAFF
>TRBV3-1/TRBV3-2
CASSQDVLAGSPSQFF
>TRBV27
CASSSPTGGGETQYF
>TRBV5-4
CASSPQGTLPIGELFF
>TRBV25-1
CASSESSNLGYNEQFF
>TRBV5-1
CASSLSDRNQPQHF
>TRBV6-6
CASTTRGQGRGEQYF
>TRBV4-3
CASSQDRGSANEKLFF
>TRBV6-2/TRBV6-3
CASSYKGIVTDTQYF
>TRBV24-1
CATSGDLYTYGYTF
>TRBV19
CASSSGQAHKEKLFF
>TRBV21-1
CASSKEEGGGVETEAFF
>TRBV2
CASRGDDQPQHF
>TRBV4-1
CASSQAGGPRLSNQPQHF
>TRBV10-3
CATAQGDTYEQYF
>TRBV6-9
CASSYKGLAGEETQYF
>TRBV13
CASSLTGGKNEQYF
>TRBV6-1
CASSEALLLGPLHF
>TRBV5-4
CASSSDRLNTIYF
>TRBV30
CACHRSNYGYTF
>TRBV7-2
CASSLRWGRVDTQYF
>TRBV9
CASGVTAGGGTEAFF
>TRBV19
CASSIQSTGELFF
>TRBV6-6
CASSRTPRGGTSGRFQETQYF
>TRBV7-9
CASSLALGGYGNTIYF
>TRBV9
CASSVGEGGPPTPGELFF
>TRBV3-1/TRBV3-2
CASSQGAGETQYF
>TRBV27
CASRLLGEQFF
>TRBV5-1
CASSLAGTSTEQFF
>TRBV3-1/TRBV3-2
CASSQTGTTGELFF